The clone carrying this TCR delta chain has just one count. TCRdb ran CATT on the reads. The table includes fewer than 2,000 delta-chain clones, 41% detected once. The CDR3 runs 16 residues. Deletions cut 0 bases from V and 1 base from J, with 14 bases between. Germline CDR1 reads GEAIGNYY; CDR2 reads EKD. The data are from a study of gamma-delta chains in newborns, infants, children. Overall study context: Innate gammadelta T cells reportedly expand polyclonally right after birth, driven by microbial exposure, per the title.

The chain uses TRDV2 and TRDJ1; maybe TRDD3 (5 bases). Sequencing was carried out using blood. This receptor was obtained from a child who had a fever. Here the CDR3 DNA reads TGTGCCTGTGACACCGTTGGGGTAAATCTCACCGATAAACTCATCTTT. Residues: CACDTVGVNLTDKLIF.